This TCR beta chain was sequenced in a study of T cells in localized non-small cell lung cancer. Sequencing used immunoSEQ multiplex PCR; TCRdb keeps in-frame clones, though not all of them. The sample lists about 1,000 clones, 20% seen once, with approximately 12% in the top ten. Judged by abundance, this clone is medium-sized. Trimming removed 4 bases from V and 7 bases from J, with 8 bases in between. Germline CDR1 reads MNHGY; CDR2 reads SAAAGT. This CDR3 spans 12 amino acids. This sequence originates from a male donor at least 60 years old with stage III lung adenocarcinoma. Material: normal lung tissue next to the tumor, obtained before any cancer treatment. The chain is built from TRBV6-8 and TRBJ2-1; D uncertain. DNA of the CDR3: TGTGCCAGCAGTTGGGGTGGAAATGAGCAGTTCTTC. Protein sequence: CASSWGGNEQFF.